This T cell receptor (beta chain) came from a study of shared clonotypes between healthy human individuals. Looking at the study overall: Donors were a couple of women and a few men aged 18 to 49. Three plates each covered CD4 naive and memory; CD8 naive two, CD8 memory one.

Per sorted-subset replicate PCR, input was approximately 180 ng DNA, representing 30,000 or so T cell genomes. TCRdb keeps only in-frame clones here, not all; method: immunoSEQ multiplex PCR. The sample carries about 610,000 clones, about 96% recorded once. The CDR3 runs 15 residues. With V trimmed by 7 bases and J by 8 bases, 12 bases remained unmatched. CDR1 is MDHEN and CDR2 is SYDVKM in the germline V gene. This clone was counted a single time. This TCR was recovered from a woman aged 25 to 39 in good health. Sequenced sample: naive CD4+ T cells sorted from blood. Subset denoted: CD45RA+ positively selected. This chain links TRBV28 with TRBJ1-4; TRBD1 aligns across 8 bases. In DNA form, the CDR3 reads TGTGCCAGCATTTGGGGTGGGACAGGAAGGGAAAAACTGTTTTTT. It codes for CASIWGGTGREKLFF.